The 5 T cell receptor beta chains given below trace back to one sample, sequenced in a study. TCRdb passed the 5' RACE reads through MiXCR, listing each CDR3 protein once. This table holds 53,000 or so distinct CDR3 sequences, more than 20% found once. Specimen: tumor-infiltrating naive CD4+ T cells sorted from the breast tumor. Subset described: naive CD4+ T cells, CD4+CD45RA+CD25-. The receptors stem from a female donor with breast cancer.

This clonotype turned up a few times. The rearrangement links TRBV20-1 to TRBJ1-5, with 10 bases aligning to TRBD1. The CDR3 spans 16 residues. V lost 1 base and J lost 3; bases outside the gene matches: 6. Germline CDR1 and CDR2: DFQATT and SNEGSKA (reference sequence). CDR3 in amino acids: CSARGGGTGANQPQHF. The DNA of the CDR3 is TGCAGTGCTAGAGGGGGGGGGACAGGGGCCAATCAGCCCCAGCATTTT.

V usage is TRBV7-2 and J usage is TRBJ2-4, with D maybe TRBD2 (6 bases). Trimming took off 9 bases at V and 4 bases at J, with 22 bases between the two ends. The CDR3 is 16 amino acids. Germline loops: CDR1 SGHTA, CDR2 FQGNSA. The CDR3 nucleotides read TGTGCCAGTTCCCCCCCACGGGAGTCTGGGAAAAACATTCAGTACTTC. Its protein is CASSPPRESGKNIQYF.

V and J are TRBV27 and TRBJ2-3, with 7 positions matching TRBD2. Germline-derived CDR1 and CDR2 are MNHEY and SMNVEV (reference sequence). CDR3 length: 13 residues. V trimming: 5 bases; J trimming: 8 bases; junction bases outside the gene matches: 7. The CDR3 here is CASSRTSAVTQYF. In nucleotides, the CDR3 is TGTGCCAGCAGTCGGACTAGTGCAGTTACGCAGTATTTT.

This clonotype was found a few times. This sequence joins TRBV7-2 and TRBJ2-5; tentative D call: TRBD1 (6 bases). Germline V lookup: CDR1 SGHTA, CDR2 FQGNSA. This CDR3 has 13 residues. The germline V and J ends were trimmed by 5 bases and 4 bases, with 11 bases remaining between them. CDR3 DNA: TGTGCCAGCAGCATCGGACAGAGAGAGACCCAGTACTTC. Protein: CASSIGQRETQYF.

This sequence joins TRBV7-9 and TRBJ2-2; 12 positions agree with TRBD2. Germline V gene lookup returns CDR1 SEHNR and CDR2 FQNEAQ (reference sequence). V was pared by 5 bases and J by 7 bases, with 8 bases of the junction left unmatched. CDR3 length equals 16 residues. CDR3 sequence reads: CASSPPSGRAGGELFF. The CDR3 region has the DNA TGTGCCAGCAGCCCTCCTAGCGGGAGGGCCGGCGGGGAGCTGTTTTTT.